Each of the 19 T cell receptor beta chains below was sequenced from the same sample in a study of blood T cell repertoires in COVID-19. Repertoires were generated with immunoSEQ multiplex PCR, while TCRdb's copy carries only in-frame clones and drops some. The table shows about 140,000 clones, with approximately 90% occurring only once. The specimen was peripheral blood. The source of these receptors is a human donor in a cohort sampled during active COVID-19.

This clone was picked up one time. The J gene is TRBJ1-5, the V gene TRBV18; 7 bases agree with TRBD1. The CDR3 spans 18 residues. The V gene's germline CDR1 is KGHSH and CDR2 LQKENI. The V and J ends lost 4 bases and 5 bases, in that order; junction bases with no gene match: 17. The CDR3 region has the DNA TGTGCCAGCTCACAGTACGACAGGGCTAGGGGGAGTGATCAGCCCCAGCATTTT. It codes for CASSQYDRARGSDQPQHF.

V gene TRBV4-3 combines with J gene TRBJ2-1; 7 positions match TRBD2. This CDR3 contains 20 residues. J was trimmed by 0 bases and V by 0 bases; bases with no gene match: 14. Germline assignment: CDR1 LGHNA and CDR2 YSLEER. CDR3 sequence (DNA): TGCGCCAGCAGCCAAGATCTCCGGGACTACTCTTTTAGCTCCTACAATGAGCAGTTCTTC. This codes for CASSQDLRDYSFSSYNEQFF.

V gene TRBV6-5 combines with J gene TRBJ1-1; 8 bases are a match to TRBD1. Germline lookup yields CDR1 MNHEY and CDR2 SVGAGI. The CDR3 consists of 15 residues. V trimming: 7 bases; J trimming: 5 bases; junction bases outside the gene matches: 12. CDR3 sequence reads: CASITPGQGVTEAFF. CDR3 DNA: TGTGCCAGCATCACCCCCGGACAGGGAGTAACTGAAGCTTTCTTT.

CDR3 in amino acids: CASSLAGQGASYTF. In nucleotides, the CDR3 is TGTGCCAGCAGCTTAGCGGGACAGGGGGCTAGCTACACCTTC. This chain uses TRBV7-2 with TRBJ1-2; 12 bases map to TRBD1. With V trimmed by 0 bases and J by 9 bases, 2 bases remained unmatched. CDR3 length: 14 residues. In germline, CDR1 is SGHTA, CDR2 FQGNSA. Complete variable domain (other parts from reference TRBV7-2 and TRBJ1-2): GAGVSQSPSNKVTEKGKDVELRCDPISGHTALYWYRQSLGQGLEFLIYFQGNSAPDKSGLPSDRFSAERTGGSVSTLTIQRTQQEDSAVYLCASSLAGQGASYTFGSGTRLTVV.

The gene calls are TRBV7-9 and TRBJ1-1; D is ambiguous. The V gene's germline CDR1 is SEHNR and CDR2 FQNEAQ (reference sequence). V lost 5 bases to trimming and J lost 6 bases, with 16 bases between them. This CDR3 is built from 14 residues. CDR3 amino acids: CASSEQLKSPEAFF. Written as DNA, the CDR3 is TGTGCCAGCAGCGAACAGCTAAAAAGCCCTGAAGCTTTCTTT.

The chain recombines TRBV28 with TRBJ2-7; TRBD1 matches at 8 bases. The junction had 3 bases not matched to a gene; V was cut back by 8 bases and J by 9 bases. CDR3 length equals 10 residues. Germline V CDR1 and CDR2: MDHEN, SYDVKM. In DNA form, the CDR3 reads TGTGCCAGCGGAACAGGGGGGCAGTACTTC. Encoded protein: CASGTGGQYF.

This clone was observed many times. Other DNA variants within this sample encode the same CDR3. This rearrangement joins TRBV11-3 to TRBJ2-7; D may be TRBD2 (5 bases). V dropped 0 bases and J dropped 2 bases, with 8 bases sitting between them. In germline, CDR1 is SGHNT, CDR2 YENEEA. There are 14 residues in the CDR3. The CDR3 loop reads CASSLDTGTYEQYF. As DNA, the CDR3 is TGTGCCAGCAGCTTAGATACGGGAACCTACGAGCAGTACTTC.

J is TRBJ2-5 and V is TRBV2, with 12 bases matching TRBD2. J gave up 4 bases and V 4 bases, and 7 bases lay outside the gene matches. In germline, CDR1 is SNHLY, CDR2 FYNNEI. The CDR3 sequence is 16 residues long. The CDR3 coding sequence is TGTGCCAGCAGTGGGCAGGGACTAGCGGGTCGAGAGACCCAGTACTTC. This translates into CASSGQGLAGRETQYF.

The chain couples TRBV28 to TRBJ1-1; unclear D gene. V lost 3 bases and J lost 2, with 7 bases in between. The germline V gene encodes CDR1 MDHEN and CDR2 SYDVKM. This CDR3 is 13 amino acids long. The CDR3 here is CASSFSGNTEAFF. CDR3 bases: TGTGCCAGCAGTTTTTCGGGAAACACTGAAGCTTTCTTT.

The rearrangement joins TRBV5-4 to TRBJ2-3, with D tentatively TRBD1 (5 bases). The germline CDR1 and CDR2 sequences are SGHNT and YYREEE (reference sequence). The CDR3 spans 13 residues. The V end was cut by 3 bases, the J end by 1 base, with 6 bases between. The CDR3 here is CASSSTGTDTQYF. The DNA of the CDR3 is TGTGCCAGCAGCTCGACAGGCACAGATACGCAGTATTTT.

V gene TRBV6-6 combines with J gene TRBJ2-5, with D possibly TRBD2 on 6 matching bases. The germline V gene encodes CDR1 MNHNY and CDR2 SVGAGI (reference sequence). The CDR3 covers 12 residues. Trimming removed 7 bases from V and 3 bases from J, with 9 bases in between. CDR3 residues: CASIGGEETQYF. The CDR3 DNA is TGTGCCAGCATCGGGGGAGAAGAGACCCAGTACTTC.

The chain couples TRBV5-1 to TRBJ2-7, with TRBD1 matching 7 bases. There are 13 residues in the CDR3. Germline loops: CDR1 SGHRS, CDR2 YFSETQ. V lost 3 bases, J lost 6 bases, and 6 bases stayed unmatched. The CDR3 here is CASSWRQGFEQYF. CDR3 nucleotides: TGCGCCAGCAGCTGGAGACAGGGCTTCGAGCAGTACTTC.

V is TRBV19 and J is TRBJ2-7; D might be TRBD1 (5 bases). Per the germline V gene, CDR1 is LNHDA and CDR2 is SQIVND (reference sequence). The CDR3 has 15 residues. Trimming left V 7 bases short and J 7 bases short, with 23 bases between. CDR3 DNA: TGTGCCAGTACCTCACGGGCAAAGGGGTTTAGAGAGCAGTACTTC. Residues: CASTSRAKGFREQYF.

The chain recombines TRBV4-1 with TRBJ2-2; weak D call: TRBD2 (6 bases). CDR1 and CDR2 from the germline V gene are MGHRA and YSYEKL. The CDR3 sequence is 14 residues long. Deletions cut 1 base from V and 6 bases from J, with 9 bases between. CDR3 protein: CASSQGPGAGELFF. The CDR3 coding sequence is TGCGCCAGCAGCCAAGGCCCGGGGGCCGGGGAGCTGTTTTTT.

This clone was seen more than once but under ten times. The chain links TRBV5-8 to TRBJ1-6, with 7 nucleotides matching TRBD1. The CDR3 runs to 15 residues. The germline CDR1 and CDR2 sequences are SGHTS and YDEGEE. The ends lost 4 bases at V and 13 bases at J; junction bases unmatched: 14. The CDR3 loop reads CASSQVTGPGGPLHF. In DNA form, the CDR3 reads TGTGCCAGCAGCCAGGTGACAGGGCCCGGAGGTCCCCTCCACTTT.

The chain is built from TRBV28 and TRBJ1-2, with a weak D call TRBD1 (5 bases). The V end lost 4 bases, the J end lost 4 bases, and 22 bases lay between the germline ends. CDR1 MDHEN and CDR2 SYDVKM come from the germline V gene. This CDR3 is built from 17 residues. The CDR3 region is CASSSGGAPQGPYGYTF. The CDR3 nucleotides read TGTGCCAGCAGTTCTGGCGGAGCCCCGCAGGGTCCCTATGGCTACACCTTC.

V is TRBV19 and J is TRBJ2-7, with D maybe TRBD1 (5 bases). The CDR3 consists of 13 residues. Trimming removed 4 bases from V and 3 bases from J, with 10 bases in between. Germline V gene sequence: CDR1 LNHDA, CDR2 SQIVND (reference sequence). CDR3 DNA: TGTGCCAGTAGTAGGGGCGCCAACTACGAGCAGTACTTC. This codes for CASSRGANYEQYF.

The gene calls are TRBV19 and TRBJ1-2, with D possibly matching TRBD1 (5 bases). Germline loops: CDR1 LNHDA, CDR2 SQIVND (reference sequence). V gave up 6 bases and J gave up 8 bases, with 13 bases separating them. This CDR3 comprises 12 residues. CDR3 residues: CASRPTGGGYTF. DNA for the CDR3: TGTGCCAGTAGGCCTACAGGCGGCGGCTACACCTTC.

The chain employs TRBV30 and TRBJ1-2; 8 bases match TRBD1. CDR1 is GTSNPN, CDR2 SVGIG, per germline (reference sequence). V lost 5 bases and J lost 4; bases outside the gene matches: 12. This CDR3 is 15 amino acids long. CDR3 residues: CAWAMDRVPTYGYTF. In nucleotides, the CDR3 is TGTGCCTGGGCCATGGACAGGGTACCCACCTATGGCTACACCTTC.